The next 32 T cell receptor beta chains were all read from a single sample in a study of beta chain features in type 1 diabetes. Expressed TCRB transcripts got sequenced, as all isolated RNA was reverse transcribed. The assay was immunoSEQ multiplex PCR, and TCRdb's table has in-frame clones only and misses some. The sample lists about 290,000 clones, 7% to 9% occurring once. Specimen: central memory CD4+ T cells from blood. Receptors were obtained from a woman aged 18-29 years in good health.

CDR3 region: CASSLAPQGDEQFF. CDR3 bases: TGCGCCAGCAGCTTGGCCCCTCAAGGTGATGAGCAGTTCTTC. V is TRBV5-1 and J is TRBJ2-1; no clear D. This CDR3 is built from 14 residues. The germline V and J ends were trimmed by 0 bases and 8 bases, with 12 bases remaining between them. Germline V gene lookup returns CDR1 SGHRS and CDR2 YFSETQ.

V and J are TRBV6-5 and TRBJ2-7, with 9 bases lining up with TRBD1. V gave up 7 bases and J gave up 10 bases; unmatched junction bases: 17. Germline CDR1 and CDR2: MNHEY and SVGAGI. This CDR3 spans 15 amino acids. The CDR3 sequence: CASTLGPPGQGVQYV. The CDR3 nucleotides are TGTGCCAGCACCCTAGGGCCGCCGGGACAGGGCGTACAGTACGTC.

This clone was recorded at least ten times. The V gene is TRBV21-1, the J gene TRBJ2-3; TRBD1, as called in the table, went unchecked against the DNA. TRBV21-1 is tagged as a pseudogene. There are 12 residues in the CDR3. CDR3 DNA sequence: TGTGCCAGCAGCAGGGCTGGAGATACGCAGTATTTT. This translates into CASSRAGDTQYF.

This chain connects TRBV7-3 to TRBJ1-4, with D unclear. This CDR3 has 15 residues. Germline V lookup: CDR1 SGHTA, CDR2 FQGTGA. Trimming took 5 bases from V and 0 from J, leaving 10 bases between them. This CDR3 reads CASSLNTATNEKLFF. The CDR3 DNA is TGTGCCAGCAGCCTAAATACGGCAACTAATGAAAAACTGTTTTTT.

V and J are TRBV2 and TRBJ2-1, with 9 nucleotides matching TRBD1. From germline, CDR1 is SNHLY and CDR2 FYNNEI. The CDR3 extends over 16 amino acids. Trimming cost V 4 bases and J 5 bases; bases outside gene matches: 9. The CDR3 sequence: CASSAPGQGRNNEQFF. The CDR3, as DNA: TGTGCCAGCAGTGCCCCAGGACAGGGGAGGAACAATGAGCAGTTCTTC.

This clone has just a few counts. This CDR3 is CASSLGGPSYNEQFF. CDR3 bases: TGTGCCAGCAGCTTAGGCGGACCCTCCTACAATGAGCAGTTCTTC. The J gene is TRBJ2-1, the V gene TRBV14; D remains unclear. The CDR3 is 15 amino acids. CDR1 SGHDN and CDR2 FVKESK come from the germline V gene. The V gene lost 5 bases and the J gene lost 0 bases, with 11 bases spanning the gap.

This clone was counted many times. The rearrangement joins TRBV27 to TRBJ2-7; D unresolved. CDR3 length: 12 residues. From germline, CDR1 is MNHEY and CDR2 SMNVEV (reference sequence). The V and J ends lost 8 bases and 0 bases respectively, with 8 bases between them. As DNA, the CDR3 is TGTGCCAGCTCGGCGAACTCCTACGAGCAGTACTTC. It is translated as CASSANSYEQYF.

CDR3 amino acids: CASSGSGRGAHEQYF. DNA of the CDR3: TGTGCCAGCAGTGGGAGCGGGAGGGGAGCCCACGAGCAGTACTTC. The rearrangement uses TRBV2 and TRBJ2-7; TRBD2 aligns across 10 bases. Trimming cost V 4 bases and J 5 bases; bases outside gene matches: 8. Per germline, CDR1 SNHLY and CDR2 FYNNEI. The CDR3 consists of 15 residues.

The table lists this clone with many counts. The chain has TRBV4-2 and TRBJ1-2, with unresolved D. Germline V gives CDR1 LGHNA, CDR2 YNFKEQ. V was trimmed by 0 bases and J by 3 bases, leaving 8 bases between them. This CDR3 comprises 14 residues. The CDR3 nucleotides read TGTGCCAGCAGCCAAGAAGACACCGACTATGGCTACACCTTC. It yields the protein CASSQEDTDYGYTF.

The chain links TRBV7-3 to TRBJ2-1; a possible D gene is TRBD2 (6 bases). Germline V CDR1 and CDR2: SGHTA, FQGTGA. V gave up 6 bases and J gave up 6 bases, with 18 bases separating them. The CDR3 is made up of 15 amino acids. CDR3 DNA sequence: TGTGCCAGCAGTAGGACTAACGGGAGTCTCAATGAGCAGTTCTTC. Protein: CASSRTNGSLNEQFF.

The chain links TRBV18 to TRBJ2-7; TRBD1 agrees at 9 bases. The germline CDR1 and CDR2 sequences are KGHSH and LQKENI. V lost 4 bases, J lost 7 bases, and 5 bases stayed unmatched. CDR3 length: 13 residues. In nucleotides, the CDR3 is TGTGCCAGCTCACGGGACAGGGAAGGTGAGCAGTACGTC. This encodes CASSRDREGEQYV.

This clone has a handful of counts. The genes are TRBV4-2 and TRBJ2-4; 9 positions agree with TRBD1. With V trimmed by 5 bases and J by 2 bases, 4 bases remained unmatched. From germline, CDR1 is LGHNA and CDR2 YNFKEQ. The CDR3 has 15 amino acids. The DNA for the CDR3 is TGTGCCAGCAGCTTACAGGGGGCACCCAAAAACATTCAGTACTTC. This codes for CASSLQGAPKNIQYF.

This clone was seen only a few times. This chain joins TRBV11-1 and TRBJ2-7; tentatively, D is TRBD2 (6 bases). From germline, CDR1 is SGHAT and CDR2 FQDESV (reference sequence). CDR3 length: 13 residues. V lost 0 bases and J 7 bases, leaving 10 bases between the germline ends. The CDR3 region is CASSLARGGEQYV. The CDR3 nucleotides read TGTGCCAGCAGCTTAGCGCGGGGCGGGGAGCAGTACGTC.

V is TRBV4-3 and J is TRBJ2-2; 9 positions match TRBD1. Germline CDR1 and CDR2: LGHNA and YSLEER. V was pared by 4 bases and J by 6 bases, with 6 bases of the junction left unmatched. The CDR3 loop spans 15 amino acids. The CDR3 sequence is CASSRGTGRAGELFF. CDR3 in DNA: TGCGCCAGCAGCCGGGGGACAGGGAGGGCCGGGGAGCTGTTTTTT.

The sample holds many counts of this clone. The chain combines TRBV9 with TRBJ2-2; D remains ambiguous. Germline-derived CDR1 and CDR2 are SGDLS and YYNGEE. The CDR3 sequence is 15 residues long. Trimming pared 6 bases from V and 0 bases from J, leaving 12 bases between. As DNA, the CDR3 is TGTGCCAGCAATAGGGCGCTCGCGAACACCGGGGAGCTGTTTTTT. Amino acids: CASNRALANTGELFF.

The CDR3 here is CASTIRASPPGEQYF. The CDR3 nucleotides are TGTGCCAGTACCATCAGGGCCAGCCCACCGGGGGAGCAGTACTTC. J is TRBJ2-7 and V is TRBV19; perhaps D is TRBD1 or TRBD2 (5 bases each). The CDR3 spans 15 residues. Per germline, CDR1 LNHDA and CDR2 SQIVND (reference sequence). Deletions cut 7 bases from V and 7 bases from J, with 23 bases between.

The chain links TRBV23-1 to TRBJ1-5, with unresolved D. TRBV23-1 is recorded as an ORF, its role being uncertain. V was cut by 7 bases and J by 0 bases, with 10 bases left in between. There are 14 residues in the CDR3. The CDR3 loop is CASTRRNSNQPQHF. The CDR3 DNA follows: TGCGCCAGCACGAGACGCAATAGCAATCAGCCCCAGCATTTT.

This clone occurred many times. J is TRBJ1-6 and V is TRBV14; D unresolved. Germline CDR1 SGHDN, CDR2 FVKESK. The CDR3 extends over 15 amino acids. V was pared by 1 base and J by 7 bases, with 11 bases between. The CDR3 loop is CASSQVAGSNSPLHF. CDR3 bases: TGTGCCAGCAGCCAAGTGGCAGGCTCCAATTCACCCCTCCACTTT.

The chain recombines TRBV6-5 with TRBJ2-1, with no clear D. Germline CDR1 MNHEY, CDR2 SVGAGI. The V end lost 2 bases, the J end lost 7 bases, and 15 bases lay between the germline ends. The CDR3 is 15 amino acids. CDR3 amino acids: CASSYVRTPSNEQFF. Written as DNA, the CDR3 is TGTGCCAGCAGTTACGTACGGACCCCTTCTAATGAGCAGTTCTTC.

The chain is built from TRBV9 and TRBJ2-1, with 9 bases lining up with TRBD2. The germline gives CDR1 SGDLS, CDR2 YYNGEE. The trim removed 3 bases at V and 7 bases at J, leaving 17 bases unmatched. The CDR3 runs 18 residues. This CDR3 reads CASSATHSGGVQGNEQFF. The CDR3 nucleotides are TGTGCCAGCAGCGCTACCCATAGCGGGGGTGTACAAGGAAATGAGCAGTTCTTC.

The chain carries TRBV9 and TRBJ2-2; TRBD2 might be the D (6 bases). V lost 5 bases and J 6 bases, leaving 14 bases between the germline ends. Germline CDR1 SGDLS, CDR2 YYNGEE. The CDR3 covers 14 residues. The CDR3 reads CASRPTSNPGELFF. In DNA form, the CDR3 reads TGTGCCAGCAGACCTACTAGCAACCCCGGGGAGCTGTTTTTT.

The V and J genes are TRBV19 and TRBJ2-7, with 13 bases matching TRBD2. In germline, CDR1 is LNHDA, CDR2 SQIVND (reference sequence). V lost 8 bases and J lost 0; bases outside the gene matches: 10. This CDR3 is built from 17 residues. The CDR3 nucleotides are TGTGCCAGTTCACGCTGGACTAGCGGGGGTAGCTCCTACGAGCAGTACTTC. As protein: CASSRWTSGGSSYEQYF.

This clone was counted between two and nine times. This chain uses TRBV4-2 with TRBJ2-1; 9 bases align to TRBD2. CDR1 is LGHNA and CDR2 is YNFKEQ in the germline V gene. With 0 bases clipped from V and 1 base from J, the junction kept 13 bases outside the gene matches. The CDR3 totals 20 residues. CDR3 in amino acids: CASSQDPGGGAHGSYNEQFF. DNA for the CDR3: TGTGCCAGCAGCCAAGATCCTGGCGGGGGGGCCCATGGGTCCTACAATGAGCAGTTCTTC.

CDR3 sequence reads: CASGVADTQYF. The CDR3 nucleotides read TGTGCCAGCGGCGTCGCAGATACGCAGTATTTT. The J gene is TRBJ2-3, the V gene TRBV7-8; D ambiguous. With 8 bases removed from V and 4 bases from J, the gap between germline ends came to 7 bases. The CDR3 is 11 amino acids. Germline CDR1 and CDR2: SGHVS and FQNEAQ.

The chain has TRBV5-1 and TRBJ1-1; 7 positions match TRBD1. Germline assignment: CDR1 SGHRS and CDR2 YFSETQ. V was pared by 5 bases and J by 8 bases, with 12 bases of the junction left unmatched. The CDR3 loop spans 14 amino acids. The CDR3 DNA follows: TGCGCCAGCAGTTTCGGCGGACAGGCGCTAGAAGCTTTCTTT. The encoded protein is CASSFGGQALEAFF.

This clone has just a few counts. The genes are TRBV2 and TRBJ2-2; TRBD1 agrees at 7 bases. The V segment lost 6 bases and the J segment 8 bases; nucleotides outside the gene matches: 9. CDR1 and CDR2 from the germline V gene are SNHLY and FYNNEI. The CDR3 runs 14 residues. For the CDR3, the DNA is TGTGCCAGCAGGTCGGACAGGTCTGGAGGGGAGCTGTTTTTT. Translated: CASRSDRSGGELFF.

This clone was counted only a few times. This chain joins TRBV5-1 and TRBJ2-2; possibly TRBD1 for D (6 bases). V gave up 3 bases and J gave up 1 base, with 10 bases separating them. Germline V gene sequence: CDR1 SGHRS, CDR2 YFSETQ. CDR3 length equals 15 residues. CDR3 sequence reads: CASSSRTENTGELFF. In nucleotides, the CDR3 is TGCGCCAGCAGCTCCAGGACAGAGAACACCGGGGAGCTGTTTTTT.

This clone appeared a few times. Written as DNA, the CDR3 is TGCAGCGGTCGAATCGACACTGAAGCTTTCTTT. Protein sequence: CSGRIDTEAFF. The rearrangement joins TRBV29-1 to TRBJ1-1, with D unresolved. Germline loops: CDR1 SQVTM, CDR2 ANQGSEA. Trimming cost V 7 bases and J 3 bases, with 9 bases left between them. The CDR3 sequence is 11 residues long.

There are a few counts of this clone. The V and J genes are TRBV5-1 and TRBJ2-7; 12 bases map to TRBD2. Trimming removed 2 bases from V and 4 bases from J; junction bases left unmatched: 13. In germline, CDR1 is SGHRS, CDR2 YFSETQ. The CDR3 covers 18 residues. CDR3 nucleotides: TGCGCCAGCAGCTTCACCCTAGCGGGAGGGAGCTTCCTTTACGAGCAGTACTTC. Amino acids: CASSFTLAGGSFLYEQYF.

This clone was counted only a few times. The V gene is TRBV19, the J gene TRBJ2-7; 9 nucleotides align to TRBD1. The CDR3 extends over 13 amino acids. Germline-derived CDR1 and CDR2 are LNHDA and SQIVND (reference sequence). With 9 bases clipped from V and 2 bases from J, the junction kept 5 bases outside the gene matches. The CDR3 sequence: CASTGTGTYEQYF. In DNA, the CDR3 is TGTGCCAGCACCGGGACAGGGACCTACGAGCAGTACTTC.

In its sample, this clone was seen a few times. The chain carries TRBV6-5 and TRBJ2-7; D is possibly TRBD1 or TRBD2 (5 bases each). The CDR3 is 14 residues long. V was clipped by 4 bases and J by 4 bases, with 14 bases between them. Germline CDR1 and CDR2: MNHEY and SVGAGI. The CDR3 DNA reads TGTGCCAGCAGTTTCACTCGGGGACCTTACGAGCAGTACGTC. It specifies CASSFTRGPYEQYV.

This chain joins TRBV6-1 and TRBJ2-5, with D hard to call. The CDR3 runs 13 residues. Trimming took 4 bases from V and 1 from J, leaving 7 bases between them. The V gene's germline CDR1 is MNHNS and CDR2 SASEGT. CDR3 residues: CASSVSFQETQYF. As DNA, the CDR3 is TGTGCCAGCAGTGTGTCGTTCCAAGAGACCCAGTACTTC.